This T cell receptor beta chain is from a study of T cell repertoires in cytomegalovirus infection. Study-wide background: From public TCR beta signatures came an indication of both CMV infection and matching HLA type.

This clonotype has a handful of counts. What it binds is not known. Germline loops: CDR1 SQVTM, CDR2 ANQGSEA. There are 14 residues in the CDR3. TCRdb processed the reads anew with MiXCR; each CDR3 protein has one entry. Among about 680,000 distinct CDR3 sequences listed, 20% to 25% were seen once. General observations from the study: Summed frequency of shared TCR beta families picked out CMV carriers who also had the relevant HLA. HLA-C-restricted CMV clonotypes gave the most frequent clonotype in two of eight donors.

This sequence was found in a human donor in good health (CMV status not recorded). Some clones in this sample may be carry-over from other donors' samples. The material sequenced was CD8+ T cells from PBMCs. This sequence joins TRBV29-1 and TRBJ2-3; D possibly corresponds to TRBD2 (5 bases). The CDR3 DNA is TGCGCCTCCCCCGGGGTATCTAGCACAGATACGCAGTATTTT. Amino acids: CASPGVSSTDTQYF.